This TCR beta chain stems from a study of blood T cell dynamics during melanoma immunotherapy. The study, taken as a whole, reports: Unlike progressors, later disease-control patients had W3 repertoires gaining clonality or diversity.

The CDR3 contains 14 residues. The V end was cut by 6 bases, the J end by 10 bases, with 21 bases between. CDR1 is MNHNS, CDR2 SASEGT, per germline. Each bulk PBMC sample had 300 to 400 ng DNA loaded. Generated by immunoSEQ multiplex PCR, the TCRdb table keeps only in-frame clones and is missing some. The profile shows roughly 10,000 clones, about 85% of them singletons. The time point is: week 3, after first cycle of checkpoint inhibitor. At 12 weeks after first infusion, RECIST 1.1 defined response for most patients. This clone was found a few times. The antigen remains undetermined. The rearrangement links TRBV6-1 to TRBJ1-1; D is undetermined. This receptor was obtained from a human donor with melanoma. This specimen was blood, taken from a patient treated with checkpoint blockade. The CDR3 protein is CASRVLDSNRGAFF. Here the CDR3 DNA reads TGTGCCAGCAGAGTCCTTGACTCTAACCGTGGAGCTTTCTTT.